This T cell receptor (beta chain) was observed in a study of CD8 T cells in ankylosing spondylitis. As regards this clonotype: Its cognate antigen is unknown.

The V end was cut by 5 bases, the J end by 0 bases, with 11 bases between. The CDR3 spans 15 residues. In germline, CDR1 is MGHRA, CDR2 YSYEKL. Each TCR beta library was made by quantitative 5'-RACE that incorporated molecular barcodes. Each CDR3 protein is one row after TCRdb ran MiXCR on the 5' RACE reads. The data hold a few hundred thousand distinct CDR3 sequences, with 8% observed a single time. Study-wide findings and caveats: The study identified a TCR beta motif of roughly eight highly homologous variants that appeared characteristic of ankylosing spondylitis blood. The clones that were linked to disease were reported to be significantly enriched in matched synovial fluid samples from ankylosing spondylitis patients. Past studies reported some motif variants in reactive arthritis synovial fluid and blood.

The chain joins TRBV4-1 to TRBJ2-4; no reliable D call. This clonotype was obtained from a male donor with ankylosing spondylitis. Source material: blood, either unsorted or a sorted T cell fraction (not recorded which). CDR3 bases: TGCGCCAGCAGCTCCCCCGGGCTAGCCAAAAACATTCAGTACTTC. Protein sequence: CASSSPGLAKNIQYF.